The source of this T cell receptor (beta chain) is a study of blood T cell repertoires in COVID-19. Whole-study context: Acute and convalescent COVID-19 samples came from the United States, Italy and Spain. T cells, B-cell-depleted T cells, or PBMCs supplied cDNA or gDNA.

Data came from immunoSEQ multiplex PCR; TCRdb stores just in-frame clones and leaves some out. The profile shows about 230,000 clones, 86% of them singletons. The CDR3 consists of 15 residues. The germline V gene has CDR1 SGHDT and CDR2 YYEEEE. V was pared by 1 base and J by 1 base, with 8 bases between. Seattle patients were enrolled during active infection and followed longitudinally. The sequenced sample was peripheral blood. The receptor was isolated from a man between 50 and 59 years old with COVID-19, enrolled during active disease. The rearrangement uses TRBV5-6 and TRBJ2-2; D is unclear. The CDR3 DNA reads TGTGCCAGCAGCTTGTGGCACAGGAACACCGGGGAGCTGTTTTTT. This translates into CASSLWHRNTGELFF.